This T cell receptor beta chain is drawn from a study of CD8 T cells in acute hepatitis C reinfection. Background on the study: CD8+ T cells specific for HCV NS3-1073 were sequenced. Findings and limits, study-wide: All groups preferentially used TRBV04 and TRBV06, which was not due to overrepresentation in the naive pool.

Trimming left V 2 bases short and J 0 bases short, with 7 bases between. There are 14 residues in the CDR3. The germline V gene encodes CDR1 MNHEY and CDR2 SVGAGI. Profiling relied on immunoSEQ multiplex PCR, and the TCRdb table lists in-frame clones only, not all of them. The sample consists of 2,700 or so clones, over 60% of them appearing once. Time point specified: at least 347 days after estimated infection, following spontaneous clearance. No in vitro expansion preceded sequencing of these hepatitis C virus-specific cells, which were studied ex vivo. Source: HCV NS3-1073 tetramer-sorted CD8+ T cells from PBMCs, taken at follow-up. The rearrangement links TRBV6-5 to TRBJ1-2; no reliable D call. The receptor's source is a man between 40 and 49 years old who spontaneously cleared hepatitis C infection. The CDR3 nucleotides read TGTGCCAGCAGTTACGGGCAGGCTAACTATGGCTACACCTTC. Translated, it gives CASSYGQANYGYTF.